This record looks at one T cell receptor beta chain sequence and its context. The germline CDR1 and CDR2 sequences are SQVTM and ANQGSEA. The trim removed 4 bases at V and 2 bases at J, leaving 9 bases unmatched. CDR3 length: 15 amino acids. Clones were sequenced by immunoSEQ multiplex PCR, and TCRdb holds only the in-frame ones, with some missing. The sample comprises 250,000 to 300,000 clones, 83% of which are singletons, and about 4.5% rests with the top ten. The entry originates in a study of blood T cell repertoires in COVID-19. Study overall: The origin of the acute and convalescent COVID-19 samples was the United States, Italy and Spain.

The sequence was collected from a man aged 55 to 70 who had recovered from COVID-19. The specimen was peripheral blood. The V and J genes are TRBV29-1 and TRBJ2-5, with 8 positions matching TRBD2. Here the CDR3 DNA reads TGCAGCGTTGCTGGGCGGGGGGAATCTCAAGAGACCCAGTACTTC. Residues: CSVAGRGESQETQYF.